These T cell receptor beta chains were read from a single sample in a study of cytomegalovirus exposure and HLA in healthy donors. Libraries were prepared by immunoSEQ multiplex PCR; TCRdb keeps only in-frame clonotypes and omits some of them. Among around 140,000 clones listed, about 78% were seen once. Sequences were obtained from PBMCs. The source is a man over 45 in good health and CMV-seropositive. Both conserved end residues are part of each CDR3. A D gene is named only where the DNA matches it firmly. A clone size is listed for some rows: how often the clone was seen (once, few, many), or a class if it is expanded.

D gene | J gene | V gene | clone size | CDR3 protein | CDR3 DNA
- | TRBJ2-1 | TRBV6-5 | - | CASSLQGLSYNEQFF | TGTGCCAGCAGTTTACAGGGTTTATCCTACAATGAGCAGTTCTTC
- | TRBJ1-1 | TRBV7-9 | - | CSSSLVWDSEAFF | TGTTCCAGCAGCTTAGTCTGGGACTCTGAAGCTTTCTTT
- | TRBJ1-4 | TRBV19 | once | CASSMGPGRDEKLFF | TGTGCCAGTAGTATGGGGCCTGGTCGAGATGAAAAACTGTTTTTT
- | TRBJ2-1 | TRBV20-1 | - | CSAETRSEQFF | TGCAGTGCTGAAACACGCTCTGAGCAGTTCTTC
- | TRBJ2-7 | TRBV18 | - | CASSPLQGYGQYF | TGTGCCAGCTCACCATTACAGGGCTACGGGCAGTACTTC
- | TRBJ1-5 | TRBV7-9 | few | CASSSTGNQPQHF | TGTGCCAGCAGCTCGACGGGGAATCAGCCCCAGCATTTT
TRBD1 | TRBJ1-1 | TRBV18 | - | CASSPSGQGAGSEAFF | TGTGCCAGCTCCCCTTCGGGACAGGGGGCAGGATCTGAAGCTTTCTTT
- | TRBJ1-2 | TRBV28 | - | CASSFRVGGNGYTF | TGTGCCAGCAGTTTCAGGGTGGGAGGTAATGGCTACACCTTC
- | TRBJ2-7 | TRBV27 | - | CASSLSRGSYEQYF | TGTGCCAGCAGTCTCTCTAGAGGCTCCTACGAGCAGTACTTC
TRBD1 | TRBJ1-4 | TRBV6-1 | few | CASSDNRGRSDEKLFF | TGTGCCAGCAGTGATAACAGGGGGCGATCTGATGAAAAACTGTTTTTT
TRBD2 | TRBJ2-7 | TRBV6-5 | - | CASAGLAAREQYF | TGTGCCAGCGCGGGACTAGCAGCGCGGGAGCAGTACTTC
- | TRBJ1-1 | TRBV10-1 | - | CASSESQNTEAFF | TGCGCCAGCAGTGAGTCACAGAACACTGAAGCTTTCTTT
TRBD2 | TRBJ2-7 | TRBV19 | - | CASRPTSGSPYEQYF | TGTGCCAGTAGACCGACTAGCGGGAGTCCCTACGAGCAGTACTTC
TRBD1 | TRBJ1-1 | TRBV5-1 | few | CASSLNTGAITEAFF | TGCGCCAGCAGCTTAAACACAGGGGCCATCACTGAAGCTTTCTTT
TRBD1 | TRBJ1-1 | TRBV5-1 | - | CASSLDPGGAGTEAFF | TGCGCCAGCAGCTTGGATCCAGGGGGCGCGGGCACTGAAGCTTTCTTT
TRBD2 | TRBJ2-1 | TRBV7-7 | - | CASSPSGNPLINEQFF | TGTGCTAGCAGCCCTAGCGGCAATCCTCTCATCAATGAGCAGTTCTTC
TRBD1 | TRBJ1-4 | TRBV28 | - | CASSLVGQGDEKLFF | TGTGCCAGCAGTTTGGTGGGACAGGGAGATGAAAAACTGTTTTTT
TRBD2 | TRBJ2-7 | TRBV5-4 | - | CASSLAGAGGRDEQYF | TGTGCCAGCAGCTTGGCCGGAGCGGGAGGGCGGGACGAGCAGTACTTC
TRBD1 | TRBJ1-1 | TRBV5-1 | - | CASRQTGVETEAFF | TGCGCCAGCAGGCAGACAGGGGTGGAGACTGAAGCTTTCTTT
TRBD1 | TRBJ1-2 | TRBV5-1 | - | CASGSSDRALYGYTF | TGCGCCAGCGGAAGCTCCGACAGGGCCCTCTATGGCTACACCTTC
TRBD2 | TRBJ2-1 | TRBV11-2 | - | CASSLGLAGGPMGQFF | TGTGCCAGCAGCCTGGGACTAGCGGGAGGGCCTATGGGGCAGTTCTTC
- | TRBJ1-1 | TRBV29-1 | once | CSVEHSLNAEAFF | TGCAGCGTTGAACACAGTTTGAACGCTGAAGCTTTCTTT
TRBD1 | TRBJ2-2 | TRBV2 | - | CASRVDRGPGELFF | TGTGCCAGCAGAGTCGACAGGGGACCCGGGGAGCTGTTTTTT
- | TRBJ1-1 | TRBV5-4 | - | CASSSDQGAGNTEAFF | TGCGCCAGCAGCTCAGACCAGGGTGCGGGAAACACTGAAGCTTTCTTT
- | TRBJ2-6 | TRBV29-1 | - | CSVEVAGSGANVLTF | TGCAGCGTTGAGGTGGCTGGCTCTGGGGCCAACGTCCTGACTTTC
- | TRBJ2-5 | TRBV5-6 | - | CASSLEGMKETQYF | TGTGCCAGCAGCTTGGAGGGGATGAAAGAGACCCAGTACTTC
- | TRBJ1-2 | TRBV27 | few | CASSSNTLRDGYTF | TGTGCCAGCAGTTCCAACACCCTGAGGGATGGCTACACCTTC